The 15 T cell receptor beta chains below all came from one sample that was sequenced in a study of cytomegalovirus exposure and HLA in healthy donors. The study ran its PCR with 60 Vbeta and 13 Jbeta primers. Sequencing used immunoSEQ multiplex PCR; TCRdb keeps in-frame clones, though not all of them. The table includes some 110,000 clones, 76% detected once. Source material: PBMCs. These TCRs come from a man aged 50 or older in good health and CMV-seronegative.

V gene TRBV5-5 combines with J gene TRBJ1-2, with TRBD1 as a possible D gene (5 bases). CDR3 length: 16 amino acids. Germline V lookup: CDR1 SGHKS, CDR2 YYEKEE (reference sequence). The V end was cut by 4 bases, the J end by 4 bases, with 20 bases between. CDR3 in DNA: TGTGCCAGCAGCCCTCGCGTTCAGGGAGGGAGCTATGGCTACACCTTC. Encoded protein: CASSPRVQGGSYGYTF.

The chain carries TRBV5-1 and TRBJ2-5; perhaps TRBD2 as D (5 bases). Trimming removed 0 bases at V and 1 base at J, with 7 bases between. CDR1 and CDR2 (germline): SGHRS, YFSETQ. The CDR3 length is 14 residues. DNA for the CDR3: TGCGCCAGCAGCTTGGATGGGAGCCAAGAGACCCAGTACTTC. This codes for CASSLDGSQETQYF.

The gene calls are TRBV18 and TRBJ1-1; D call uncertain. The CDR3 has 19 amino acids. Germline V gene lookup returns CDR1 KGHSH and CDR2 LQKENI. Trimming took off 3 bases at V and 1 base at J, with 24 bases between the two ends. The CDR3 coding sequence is TGTGCCAGCTCACCGAGGTTGATGGGAGGCACGTTGGAGAACACTGAAGCTTTCTTT. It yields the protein CASSPRLMGGTLENTEAFF.

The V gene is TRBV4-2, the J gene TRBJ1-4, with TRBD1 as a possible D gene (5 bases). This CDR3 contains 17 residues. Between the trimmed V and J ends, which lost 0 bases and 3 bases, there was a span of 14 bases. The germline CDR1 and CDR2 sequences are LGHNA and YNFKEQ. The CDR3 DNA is TGTGCCAGCAGCCAAGATAGCAGGGTGAAGGCTAATGAAAAACTGTTTTTT. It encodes CASSQDSRVKANEKLFF.

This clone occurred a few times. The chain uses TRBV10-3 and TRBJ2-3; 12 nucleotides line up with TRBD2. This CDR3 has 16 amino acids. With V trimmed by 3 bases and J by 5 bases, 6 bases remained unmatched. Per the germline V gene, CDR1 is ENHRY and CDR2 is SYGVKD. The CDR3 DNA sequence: TGTGCCATCAGTGACACTAGCGGGGGGCTGATAGATACGCAGTATTTT. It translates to CAISDTSGGLIDTQYF.

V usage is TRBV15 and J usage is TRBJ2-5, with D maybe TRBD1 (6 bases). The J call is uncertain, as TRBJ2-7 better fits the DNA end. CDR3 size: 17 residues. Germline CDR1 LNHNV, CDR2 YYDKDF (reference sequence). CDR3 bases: TGTGCCACCAGCAAATCAGAAGACAGGTGGCGGGCCTACGAGCAGTACTTC. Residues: CATSKSEDRWRAYEQYF.

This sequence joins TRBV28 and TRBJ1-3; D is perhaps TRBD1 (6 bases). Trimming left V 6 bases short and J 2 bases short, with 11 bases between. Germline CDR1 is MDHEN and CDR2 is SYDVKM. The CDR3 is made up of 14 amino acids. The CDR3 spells CASRLWGPGNTIYF. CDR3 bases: TGTGCCAGCAGACTATGGGGGCCTGGAAACACCATATATTTT.

DNA of the CDR3: TGCGCCAGCAGCGGGGGGGTTACGAGCACAGATACGCAGTATTTT. It encodes CASSGGVTSTDTQYF. The chain carries TRBV5-1 and TRBJ2-3; TRBD2 matches at 7 bases. Trimming cost V 4 bases and J 0 bases; bases outside gene matches: 5. The germline V gene has CDR1 SGHRS and CDR2 YFSETQ. This CDR3 comprises 15 residues.

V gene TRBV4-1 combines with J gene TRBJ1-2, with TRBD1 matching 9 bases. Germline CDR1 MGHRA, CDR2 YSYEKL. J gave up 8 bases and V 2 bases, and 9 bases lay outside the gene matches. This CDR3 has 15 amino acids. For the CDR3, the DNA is TGCGCCAGCAGCCAACGGGACAGGGCGTTAGACGGCTACACCTTC. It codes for CASSQRDRALDGYTF.

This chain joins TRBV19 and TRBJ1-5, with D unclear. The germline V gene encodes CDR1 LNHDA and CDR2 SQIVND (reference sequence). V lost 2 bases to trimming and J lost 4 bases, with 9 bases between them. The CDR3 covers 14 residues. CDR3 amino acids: CASSILTGNQPQHF. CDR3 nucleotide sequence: TGTGCCAGTAGTATATTGACTGGGAATCAGCCCCAGCATTTT.

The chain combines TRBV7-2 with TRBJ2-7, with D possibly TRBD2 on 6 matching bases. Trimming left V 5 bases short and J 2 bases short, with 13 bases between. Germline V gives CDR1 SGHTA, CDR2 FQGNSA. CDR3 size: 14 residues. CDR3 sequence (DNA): TGTGCCAGCAGCCCAAATAGCGGAACCTACGAGCAGTACTTC. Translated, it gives CASSPNSGTYEQYF.

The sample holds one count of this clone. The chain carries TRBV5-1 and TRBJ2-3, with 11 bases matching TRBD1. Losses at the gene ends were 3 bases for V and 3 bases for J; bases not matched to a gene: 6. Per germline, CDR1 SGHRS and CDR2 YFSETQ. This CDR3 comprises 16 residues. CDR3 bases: TGCGCCAGCAGCTGGGCAGGGACAGGGGGGACAGATACGCAGTATTTT. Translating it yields CASSWAGTGGTDTQYF. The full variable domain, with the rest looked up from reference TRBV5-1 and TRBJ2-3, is KAGVTQTPRYLIKTRGQQVTLSCSPISGHRSVSWYQQTPGQGLQFLFEYFSETQRNKGNFPGRFSGRQFSNSRSEMNVSTLELGDSALYLCASSWAGTGGTDTQYFGPGTRLTVL.

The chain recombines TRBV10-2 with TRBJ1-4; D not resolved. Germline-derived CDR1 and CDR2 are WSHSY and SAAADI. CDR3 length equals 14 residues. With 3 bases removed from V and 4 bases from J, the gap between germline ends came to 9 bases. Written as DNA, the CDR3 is TGCGCCAGCAGTGAAGGAGCGCATAATGAAAAACTGTTTTTT. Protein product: CASSEGAHNEKLFF.

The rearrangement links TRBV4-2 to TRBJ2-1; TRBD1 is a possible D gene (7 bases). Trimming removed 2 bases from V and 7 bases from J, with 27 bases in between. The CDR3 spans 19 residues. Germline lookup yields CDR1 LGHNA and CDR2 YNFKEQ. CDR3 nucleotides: TGTGCCAGCAGCCAACTCGGGGGTGCGGAGACAGGGTGGCCGAATGAGCAGTTCTTC. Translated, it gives CASSQLGGAETGWPNEQFF.

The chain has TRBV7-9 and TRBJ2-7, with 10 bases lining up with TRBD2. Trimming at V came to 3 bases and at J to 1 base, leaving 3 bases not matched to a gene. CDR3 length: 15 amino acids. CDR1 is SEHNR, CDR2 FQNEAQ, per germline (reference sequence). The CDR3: CASSFSGGLSYEQYF. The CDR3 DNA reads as TGTGCCAGCAGCTTTAGCGGGGGGTTGTCCTACGAGCAGTACTTC.